Listed below are T cell receptor beta chains from one sample, sequenced in a study of OX40 agonist ivuxolimab in advanced cancers. Sequencing used immunoSEQ multiplex PCR; TCRdb keeps in-frame clones, though not all of them. Counted here are some 50,000 clones, over 75% occurring once; the ten biggest clones make up around 2%. Here the sequenced sample was CD4+ or CD8+ T cells sorted from blood, taken in a trial of the OX40 agonist ivuxolimab. Every receptor here comes from an adult with an advanced solid tumor such as melanoma, head and neck, liver or kidney cancer. CDR3s include the opening cysteine and the closing phenylalanine or tryptophan. A D gene is named only where the DNA matches it firmly. For some rows the clone size is stated as once, few or many, or as a class when expanded; others skip it.

abundance: NA; v_gene: TRBV7-9; j_gene: TRBJ1-1; d_gene: NA; CDR3aa: CASSSRAVEAFF; CDR3nt: TGTGCCAGCAGCAGTCGGGCAGTCGAAGCTTTCTTT
abundance: NA; v_gene: TRBV4-2; j_gene: TRBJ2-1; d_gene: TRBD2; CDR3aa: CASSQAGAGVSYNEQFF; CDR3nt: TGTGCCAGCAGCCAAGCGGGAGCGGGGGTCTCCTACAATGAGCAGTTCTTC
abundance: NA; v_gene: TRBV19; j_gene: TRBJ2-2; d_gene: TRBD1; CDR3aa: CASRPSTGANTGELFF; CDR3nt: TGTGCCAGTAGACCATCGACAGGGGCCAACACCGGGGAGCTGTTTTTT
abundance: NA; v_gene: TRBV15; j_gene: TRBJ1-1; d_gene: TRBD1; CDR3aa: CATSSSQRGLNTEAFF; CDR3nt: TGTGCCACCAGCAGTTCACAGAGGGGGCTGAACACTGAAGCTTTCTTT
abundance: once; v_gene: TRBV19; j_gene: TRBJ1-1; d_gene: TRBD1; CDR3aa: CASNTGGQGATEAFF; CDR3nt: TGTGCCAGTAACACAGGGGGACAGGGGGCAACTGAAGCTTTCTTT
abundance: NA; v_gene: TRBV6-1; j_gene: TRBJ1-3; d_gene: NA; CDR3aa: CASSEGDTIRNTIYF; CDR3nt: TGTGCCAGCAGTGAAGGCGACACCATTCGAAACACCATATATTTT
abundance: NA; v_gene: TRBV19; j_gene: TRBJ1-1; d_gene: NA; CDR3aa: CASSGQNPNTEAFF; CDR3nt: TGTGCCAGTAGTGGACAGAATCCGAACACTGAAGCTTTCTTT
abundance: once; v_gene: TRBV10-3; j_gene: TRBJ2-5; d_gene: TRBD1; CDR3aa: CAIRGQGFPETQYF; CDR3nt: TGTGCCATCAGGGGACAGGGTTTTCCAGAGACCCAGTACTTC
abundance: few; v_gene: TRBV5-1; j_gene: TRBJ1-3; d_gene: TRBD1; CDR3aa: CASREGTGKNTIYF; CDR3nt: TGCGCCAGCAGGGAAGGGACAGGGAAGAACACCATATATTTT
abundance: NA; v_gene: TRBV6-4; j_gene: TRBJ2-3; d_gene: NA; CDR3aa: CASSDSYRDTQYF; CDR3nt: TGTGCCAGCAGTGACTCCTACCGGGATACGCAGTATTTT
abundance: NA; v_gene: TRBV11-2; j_gene: TRBJ1-1; d_gene: TRBD1; CDR3aa: CASSYRGQNAEAFF; CDR3nt: TGTGCCAGCAGCTACAGGGGGCAGAACGCTGAAGCTTTCTTT
abundance: NA; v_gene: TRBV4-1; j_gene: TRBJ2-2; d_gene: NA; CDR3aa: CASSQERLAIGELFF; CDR3nt: TGCGCCAGCAGCCAAGAGAGGCTAGCGATCGGGGAGCTGTTTTTT
abundance: NA; v_gene: TRBV2; j_gene: TRBJ2-5; d_gene: NA; CDR3aa: CASIQQGMATQYF; CDR3nt: TGTGCCAGCATTCAACAGGGAATGGCGACCCAGTACTTC
abundance: NA; v_gene: TRBV30; j_gene: TRBJ2-2; d_gene: NA; CDR3aa: CALDISGATGELFF; CDR3nt: TGTGCCCTGGATATATCAGGGGCCACCGGGGAGCTGTTTTTT
abundance: NA; v_gene: TRBV10-3; j_gene: TRBJ1-1; d_gene: TRBD1; CDR3aa: CAISPGQGFGTEAFF; CDR3nt: TGTGCCATCAGTCCGGGACAGGGGTTCGGCACTGAAGCTTTCTTT
abundance: NA; v_gene: TRBV30; j_gene: TRBJ2-2; d_gene: TRBD2; CDR3aa: CAWSVPSGGRRGTGELFF; CDR3nt: TGTGCCTGGAGTGTACCTAGCGGGGGCCGAAGGGGCACCGGGGAGCTGTTTTTT
abundance: NA; v_gene: TRBV5-4; j_gene: TRBJ1-2; d_gene: NA; CDR3aa: CASSPDTHNGYTF; CDR3nt: TGTGCCAGCAGCCCGGACACGCATAATGGCTACACCTTC
abundance: NA; v_gene: TRBV5-1; j_gene: TRBJ1-1; d_gene: NA; CDR3aa: CASSSTENTEAFF; CDR3nt: TGCGCCAGCAGCTCGACAGAGAACACTGAAGCTTTCTTT
abundance: NA; v_gene: TRBV19; j_gene: TRBJ2-1; d_gene: TRBD2; CDR3aa: CASSITWTGGIPANEQFF; CDR3nt: TGTGCCAGTAGTATAACCTGGACGGGGGGGATCCCTGCGAATGAGCAGTTCTTC
abundance: NA; v_gene: TRBV19; j_gene: TRBJ1-5; d_gene: TRBD1; CDR3aa: CASQGGLHKDQPQHF; CDR3nt: TGTGCCAGCCAAGGGGGCCTCCATAAGGATCAGCCCCAGCATTTT
abundance: NA; v_gene: TRBV7-2; j_gene: TRBJ1-4; d_gene: NA; CDR3aa: CASSLAGRQLFF; CDR3nt: TGTGCCAGCAGCTTAGCCGGGAGGCAACTGTTTTTT
abundance: NA; v_gene: TRBV29-1; j_gene: TRBJ1-1; d_gene: NA; CDR3aa: CSAETVNTEAFF; CDR3nt: TGCAGCGCGGAAACAGTTAACACTGAAGCTTTCTTT
abundance: NA; v_gene: TRBV2; j_gene: TRBJ1-6; d_gene: NA; CDR3aa: CASSDQEGSPLHF; CDR3nt: TGTGCCAGCAGTGATCAGGAGGGTTCACCCCTCCACTTT
abundance: NA; v_gene: TRBV19; j_gene: TRBJ1-2; d_gene: NA; CDR3aa: CASSSTYRGSRQGGYTF; CDR3nt: TGTGCCAGTAGTTCCACCTACCGAGGGTCCCGTCAGGGTGGCTACACCTTC
abundance: NA; v_gene: TRBV19; j_gene: TRBJ1-5; d_gene: NA; CDR3aa: CASSMEDRGSEPQHF; CDR3nt: TGTGCCAGTAGTATGGAGGACAGAGGATCCGAGCCCCAGCATTTT
abundance: NA; v_gene: TRBV4-1; j_gene: TRBJ1-4; d_gene: NA; CDR3aa: CASSRVEAPTVNEKLFF; CDR3nt: TGCGCCAGCAGCCGCGTAGAAGCGCCGACAGTAAATGAAAAACTGTTTTTT
abundance: few; v_gene: TRBV30; j_gene: TRBJ1-3; d_gene: NA; CDR3aa: CAWSKVGSPNTIYF; CDR3nt: TGTGCCTGGAGTAAAGTAGGCAGCCCAAACACCATATATTTT
abundance: NA; v_gene: TRBV6-5; j_gene: TRBJ2-7; d_gene: NA; CDR3aa: CASSYTPYEQYF; CDR3nt: TGTGCCAGCAGTTACACCCCCTACGAGCAGTACTTC
abundance: once; v_gene: TRBV7-8; j_gene: TRBJ1-6; d_gene: NA; CDR3aa: CASSLERGGNSPLHF; CDR3nt: TGTGCCAGCAGCTTAGAAAGGGGGGGTAATTCACCCCTCCACTTT
abundance: NA; v_gene: TRBV5-5; j_gene: TRBJ2-3; d_gene: NA; CDR3aa: CASSLVAGPTDTQYF; CDR3nt: TGTGCCAGCAGCTTGGTGGCAGGGCCCACAGATACGCAGTATTTT
abundance: NA; v_gene: TRBV7-6; j_gene: TRBJ2-2; d_gene: TRBD1; CDR3aa: CASSLARTGKGSGELFF; CDR3nt: TGTGCCAGCAGCTTAGCGCGGACAGGGAAGGGATCCGGGGAGCTGTTTTTT
abundance: NA; v_gene: TRBV7-9; j_gene: TRBJ1-2; d_gene: NA; CDR3aa: CASSLGRGSNYGYTF; CDR3nt: TGTGCCAGCAGCTTAGGGAGGGGCAGCAACTATGGCTACACCTTC
abundance: NA; v_gene: TRBV7-9; j_gene: TRBJ2-7; d_gene: NA; CDR3aa: CASSSSEDHYEQYF; CDR3nt: TGTGCCAGCAGCTCTTCCGAGGACCACTACGAGCAGTACTTC
abundance: NA; v_gene: TRBV5-4; j_gene: TRBJ1-3; d_gene: TRBD1; CDR3aa: CASSLGRGGGNTIYF; CDR3nt: TGTGCCAGCAGCTTGGGTCGAGGGGGCGGAAACACCATATATTTT
abundance: few; v_gene: TRBV7-2; j_gene: TRBJ1-1; d_gene: NA; CDR3aa: CASSLGQRTEAFF; CDR3nt: TGTGCCAGCAGCTTAGGCCAGCGCACTGAAGCTTTCTTT
abundance: NA; v_gene: TRBV7-9; j_gene: TRBJ1-6; d_gene: TRBD1; CDR3aa: CASRRTGGISPLHF; CDR3nt: TGTGCCAGCCGAAGGACAGGGGGAATTTCACCCCTCCACTTT
abundance: NA; v_gene: TRBV2; j_gene: TRBJ2-1; d_gene: TRBD1; CDR3aa: CASSPRTGYNEQFF; CDR3nt: TGTGCCAGCAGTCCAAGGACAGGCTACAATGAGCAGTTCTTC
abundance: NA; v_gene: TRBV10-3; j_gene: TRBJ1-1; d_gene: NA; CDR3aa: CAIQKRPGQSNTEAFF; CDR3nt: TGTGCCATCCAAAAAAGGCCAGGGCAGTCGAACACTGAAGCTTTCTTT
abundance: NA; v_gene: TRBV2; j_gene: TRBJ1-6; d_gene: NA; CDR3aa: CASSEHAGLSSYNSPLHF; CDR3nt: TGTGCCAGCAGTGAACATGCGGGATTAAGCTCCTATAATTCACCCCTCCACTTT
abundance: few; v_gene: TRBV11-2; j_gene: TRBJ1-6; d_gene: NA; CDR3aa: CASSLTVGDPDSPLHF; CDR3nt: TGTGCCAGCAGCTTGACAGTTGGGGATCCGGATTCACCCCTCCACTTT